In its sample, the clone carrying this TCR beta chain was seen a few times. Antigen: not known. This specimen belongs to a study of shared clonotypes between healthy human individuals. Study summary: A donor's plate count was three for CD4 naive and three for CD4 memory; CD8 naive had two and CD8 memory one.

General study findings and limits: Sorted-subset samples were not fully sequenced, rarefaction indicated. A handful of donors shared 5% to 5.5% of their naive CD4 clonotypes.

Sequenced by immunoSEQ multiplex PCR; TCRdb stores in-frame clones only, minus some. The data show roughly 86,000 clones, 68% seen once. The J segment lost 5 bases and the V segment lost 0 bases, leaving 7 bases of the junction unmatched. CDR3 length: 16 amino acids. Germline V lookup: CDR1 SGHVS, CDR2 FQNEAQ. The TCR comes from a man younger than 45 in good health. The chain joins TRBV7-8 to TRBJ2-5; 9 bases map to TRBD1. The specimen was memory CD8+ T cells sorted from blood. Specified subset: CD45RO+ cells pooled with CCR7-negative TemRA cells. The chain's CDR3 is CASSLATGGAGETQYF. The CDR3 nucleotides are TGTGCCAGCAGCTTAGCAACAGGGGGCGCGGGGGAGACCCAGTACTTC.